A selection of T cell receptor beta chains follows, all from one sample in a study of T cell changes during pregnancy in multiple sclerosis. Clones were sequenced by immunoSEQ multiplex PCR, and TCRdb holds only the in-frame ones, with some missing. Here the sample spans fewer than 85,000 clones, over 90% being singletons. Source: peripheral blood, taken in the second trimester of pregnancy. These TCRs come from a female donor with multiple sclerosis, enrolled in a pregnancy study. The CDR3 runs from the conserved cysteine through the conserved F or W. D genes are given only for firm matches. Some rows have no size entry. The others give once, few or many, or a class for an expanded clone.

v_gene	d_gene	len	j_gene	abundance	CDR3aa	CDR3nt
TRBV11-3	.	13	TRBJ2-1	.	CASSLGPLDEQFF	TGTGCCAGCAGCTTAGGGCCCCTCGATGAGCAGTTCTTC
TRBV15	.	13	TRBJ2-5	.	CATSRDEGGTQYF	TGTGCCACCAGCAGAGATGAGGGAGGGACCCAGTACTTC
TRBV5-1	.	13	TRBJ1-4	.	CASSLATNEKLFF	TGCGCCAGCAGCCTAGCAACTAATGAAAAACTGTTTTTT
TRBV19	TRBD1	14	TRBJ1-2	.	CASSADRGRRGYTF	TGTGCCAGTAGTGCGGACAGGGGGCGACGTGGCTACACCTTC
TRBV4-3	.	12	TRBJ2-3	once	CASSQNRDTQYF	TGCGCCAGCAGCCAAAACAGAGATACGCAGTATTTT
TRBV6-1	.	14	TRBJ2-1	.	CASSGLVAYNEQFF	TGTGCCAGCAGTGGACTAGTAGCCTACAATGAGCAGTTCTTC
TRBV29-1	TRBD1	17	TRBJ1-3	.	CSVEDRRTGDSGNTIYF	TGCAGCGTTGAAGACCGACGGACAGGGGACTCTGGAAACACCATATATTTT
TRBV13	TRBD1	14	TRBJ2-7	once	CASSSYRGSYEQYF	TGTGCCAGCAGCTCGTACAGGGGTTCCTACGAGCAGTACTTC
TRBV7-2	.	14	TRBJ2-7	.	CASSLAGGSYEQYF	TGTGCCAGCAGCTTAGCGGGCGGGTCCTACGAGCAGTACTTC
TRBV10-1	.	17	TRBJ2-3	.	CASSAPGQRVHTDTQYF	TGCGCCAGCAGTGCCCCGGGACAAAGAGTTCACACAGATACGCAGTATTTT
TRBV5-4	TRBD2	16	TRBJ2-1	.	CASSLLGAGGPNEQFF	TGTGCCAGCAGCTTGCTTGGAGCGGGAGGGCCAAATGAGCAGTTCTTC
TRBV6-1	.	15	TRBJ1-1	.	CASSELDIRNTEAFF	TGTGCCAGCAGCGAGCTCGACATTCGAAACACTGAAGCTTTCTTT
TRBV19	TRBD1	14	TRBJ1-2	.	CASRGQGISRGYTF	TGTGCCAGTAGAGGACAGGGGATTTCTAGGGGCTACACCTTC
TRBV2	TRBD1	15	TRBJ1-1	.	CASSREGRGQTEAFF	TGTGCCAGCAGCAGAGAGGGCAGGGGGCAAACTGAAGCTTTCTTT
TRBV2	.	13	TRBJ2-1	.	CASSDGGIVEQFF	TGTGCCAGCAGTGACGGGGGAATTGTGGAGCAGTTCTTC
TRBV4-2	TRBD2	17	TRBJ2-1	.	CASSQGVRSGSYNEQFF	TGTGCCAGCAGCCAAGGGGTTAGGAGCGGGAGTTACAATGAGCAGTTCTTC
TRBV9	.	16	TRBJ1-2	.	CASSVEVEGVGYGYTF	TGTGCCAGCAGCGTAGAAGTTGAGGGAGTCGGCTATGGCTACACCTTC
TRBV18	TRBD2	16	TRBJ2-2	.	CASSPAGLAVTGELFF	TGTGCCAGCTCACCAGCGGGACTAGCGGTTACCGGGGAGCTGTTTTTT
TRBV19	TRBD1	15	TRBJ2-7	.	CASSLGQGDRYEQYF	TGTGCCAGTAGTCTGGGACAGGGTGATCGGTACGAGCAGTACTTC
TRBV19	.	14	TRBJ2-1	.	CASSIYGLSNEQFF	TGTGCCAGTAGTATCTACGGACTCAGCAATGAGCAGTTCTTC
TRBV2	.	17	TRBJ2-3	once	CASSAGPLPGGTDTQYF	TGTGCCAGCAGTGCAGGTCCACTCCCAGGGGGCACAGATACGCAGTATTTT
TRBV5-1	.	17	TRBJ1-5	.	CASSLLRLGKHSQPQHF	TGCGCCAGCAGCTTGCTCCGGTTGGGCAAACACAGTCAGCCCCAGCATTTT
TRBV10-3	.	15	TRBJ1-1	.	CAISERQVGNTEAFF	TGTGCCATCAGTGAGAGACAGGTGGGGAACACTGAAGCTTTCTTT
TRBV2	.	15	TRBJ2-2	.	CASSDGQGYTGELFF	TGTGCCAGCAGTGACGGTCAGGGGTACACCGGGGAGCTGTTTTTT
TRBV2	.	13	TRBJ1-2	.	CASRGRGSYGYTF	TGTGCCAGCAGGGGTAGGGGTTCCTATGGCTACACCTTC
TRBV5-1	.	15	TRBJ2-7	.	CASSLFPVTAYEQYF	TGCGCCAGCAGCTTGTTCCCGGTAACGGCCTACGAGCAGTACTTC